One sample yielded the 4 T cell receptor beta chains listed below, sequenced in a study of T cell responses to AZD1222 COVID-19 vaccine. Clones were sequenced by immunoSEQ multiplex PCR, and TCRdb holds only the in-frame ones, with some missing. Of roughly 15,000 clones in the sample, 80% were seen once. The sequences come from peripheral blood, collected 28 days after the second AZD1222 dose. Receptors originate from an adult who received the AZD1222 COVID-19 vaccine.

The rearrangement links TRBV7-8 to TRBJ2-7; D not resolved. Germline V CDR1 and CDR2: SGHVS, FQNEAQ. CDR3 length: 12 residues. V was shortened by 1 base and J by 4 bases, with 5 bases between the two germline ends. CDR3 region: CASSLGQYEQYF. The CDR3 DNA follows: TGTGCCAGCAGCTTAGGGCAATACGAGCAGTACTTC.

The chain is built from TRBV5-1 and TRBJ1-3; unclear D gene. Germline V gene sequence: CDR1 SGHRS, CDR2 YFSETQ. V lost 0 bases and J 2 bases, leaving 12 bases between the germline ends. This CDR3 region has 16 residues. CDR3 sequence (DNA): TGCGCCAGCAGCTTGGATGGCCCTGGAACTGGAAACACCATATATTTT. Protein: CASSLDGPGTGNTIYF.

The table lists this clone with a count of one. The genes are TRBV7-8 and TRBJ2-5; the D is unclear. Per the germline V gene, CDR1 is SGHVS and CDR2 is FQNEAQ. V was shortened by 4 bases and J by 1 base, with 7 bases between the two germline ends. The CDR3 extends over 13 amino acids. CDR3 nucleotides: TGTGCCAGCAGCTCGCCCCCCCAAGAGACCCAGTACTTC. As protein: CASSSPPQETQYF.

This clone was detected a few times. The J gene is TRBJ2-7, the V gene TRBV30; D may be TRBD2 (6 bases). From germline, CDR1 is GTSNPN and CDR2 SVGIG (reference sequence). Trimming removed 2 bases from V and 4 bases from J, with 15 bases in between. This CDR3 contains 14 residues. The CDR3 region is CAWSRRGNTYEQYF. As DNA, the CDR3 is TGTGCCTGGAGTAGGCGGGGAAACACATACGAGCAGTACTTC.